The sequence of this T cell receptor beta chain was determined in a study of CD8+ T cells in alopecia areata. Study-level findings and limits: Scalp sample data also include resident alphabeta T cells from normal skin. Tofacitinib significantly reduced both scalp clonality and expanded CD8+ clones among the top 100. Uncertain still, given a single nonresponder, is whether baseline CD8+ expansion links to response.

Treatment given: oral pan-JAK inhibitor, 5-10 mg twice daily. Sorted out of PBMCs were CD4+ T cells and CD8+ T cells. This CDR3 has 14 residues. In germline, CDR1 is SEHNR, CDR2 FQNEAQ (reference sequence). The V gene lost 3 bases and the J gene lost 7 bases, with 13 bases spanning the gap. To note about this clone: Antigen: not known.

cDNA serving as the sequencing template came from extracted, reverse transcribed RNA. The protocol was immunoSEQ multiplex PCR, while the TCRdb copy is restricted to in-frame clones and leaves out a portion. Of around 190,000 clones listed, roughly 64% are singletons. The chain couples TRBV7-9 to TRBJ1-5, with D unclear. The starting material was CD4+ T cells sorted from blood, obtained at week 4, from a patient treated with tofacitinib. This clonotype was obtained from a human donor with alopecia areata. CDR3 in DNA: TGTGCCAGCAGCTTGAGTGGGCTTCGGCAGCCCCAGCATTTT. It is translated as CASSLSGLRQPQHF.